The 21 T cell receptor beta chains below all came from one sample that was sequenced in a study of shared clonotypes between healthy human individuals. TCRdb's copy holds only in-frame clones and misses some; the assay was immunoSEQ multiplex PCR. The data show roughly 400,000 clones, 95% to 97% seen once. The specimen sequenced was memory CD8+ T cells sorted from blood. Subset defined: CD45RO+ cells pooled with CCR7-negative TemRA cells. The receptors come from a man aged 30-40 years in good health.

The chain recombines TRBV15 with TRBJ1-4; no firm D call. V gave up 6 bases and J gave up 8 bases, with 13 bases separating them. The CDR3 spans 13 residues. Per the germline V gene, CDR1 is LNHNV and CDR2 is YYDKDF (reference sequence). Here the CDR3 reads CATSRRGWEKLFF. The CDR3 nucleotides read TGTGCCACCAGTCGGCGGGGTTGGGAAAAACTGTTTTTT.

In regard to this clone: Within the sample, other DNA sequences also encode this same CDR3. The chain joins TRBV2 to TRBJ2-2; 9 bases are a match to TRBD2. The V and J ends lost 6 bases and 7 bases, in that order; junction bases with no gene match: 9. Per germline, CDR1 SNHLY and CDR2 FYNNEI. The CDR3 contains 15 residues. CDR3 protein: CASRGELAGFGELFF. CDR3 DNA: TGTGCCAGCAGGGGGGAACTAGCGGGCTTCGGGGAGCTGTTTTTT.

The chain has TRBV1 and TRBJ2-2; the D call in the table, TRBD2, was not verified against the DNA. TRBV1 is marked as a pseudogene. This CDR3 is built from 15 residues. The CDR3 is CTSRPGSRGTGELFF. The CDR3 coding sequence is TGCACCAGCAGACCCGGGAGTCGGGGCACCGGGGAGCTGTTTTTT.

The chain joins TRBV7-8 to TRBJ2-3; tentatively, D is TRBD2 (5 bases). The germline gives CDR1 SGHVS, CDR2 FQNEAQ. The CDR3 extends over 17 amino acids. The V and J ends lost 6 bases and 2 bases respectively, with 21 bases between them. CDR3 in amino acids: CASSLNPRESPTDTQYF. The CDR3 DNA reads TGTGCCAGCAGTTTGAATCCTAGGGAGAGCCCCACAGATACGCAGTATTTT.

The genes are TRBV19 and TRBJ2-2; no definite D call. Trimming left V 6 bases short and J 0 bases short, with 11 bases between. This CDR3 region has 15 residues. The germline V gene encodes CDR1 LNHDA and CDR2 SQIVND (reference sequence). This CDR3 reads CASRGRWPNTGELFF. The CDR3 region has the DNA TGTGCCAGTAGGGGTCGTTGGCCGAACACCGGGGAGCTGTTTTTT.

The chain couples TRBV5-1 to TRBJ2-7; D unresolved. This CDR3 is built from 11 residues. Germline CDR1 and CDR2: SGHRS and YFSETQ. V shed 1 base and J shed 6 bases, with 5 bases lying between them. The CDR3 DNA sequence: TGCGCCAGCAGCTTGCCGGGCGAGCAGTACTTC. Translating gives CASSLPGEQYF.

The V gene is TRBV13, the J gene TRBJ2-1, with D maybe TRBD2 (6 bases). Germline V gives CDR1 PRHDT, CDR2 FYEKMQ (reference sequence). The CDR3 extends over 18 amino acids. Between the trimmed V and J ends, which lost 5 bases and 3 bases, there was a span of 23 bases. CDR3: CASSPEPSGTYIYNEQFF. The CDR3 DNA follows: TGTGCCAGCAGCCCCGAACCTTCCGGGACTTACATCTACAATGAGCAGTTCTTC.

CDR3 bases: TGTGCCAGCAGCCAAGATTGGGTGGGGGGAGTCACACCAAGTAGCCCCTACGAGCAGTACTTC. This sequence encodes CASSQDWVGGVTPSSPYEQYF. V gene TRBV4-2 combines with J gene TRBJ2-7, with D perhaps TRBD2 (6 bases). The germline gives CDR1 LGHNA, CDR2 YNFKEQ. Trimming pared 0 bases from V and 2 bases from J, leaving 29 bases between. The CDR3 sequence is 21 residues long.

V usage is TRBV19 and J usage is TRBJ1-5; TRBD1 aligns across 9 bases. Germline V CDR1 and CDR2: LNHDA, SQIVND (reference sequence). The CDR3 has 15 amino acids. After removal of 2 bases from V and 2 bases from J, the junction contained 1 base not matched to a gene. CDR3 nucleotides: TGTGCCAGTAGTATACGGACAGGGGGCAATCAGCCCCAGCATTTT. Amino acid sequence: CASSIRTGGNQPQHF.

Regarding this clone: Other DNA variants within this sample encode the same CDR3. V and J are TRBV9 and TRBJ2-3; 7 bases are a match to TRBD2. V shed 0 bases, J shed 3 bases, and the junction held 4 bases outside the gene matches. This CDR3 contains 15 residues. From germline, CDR1 is SGDLS and CDR2 YYNGEE. CDR3 amino acids: CASSVAGGGTDTQYF. The DNA for the CDR3 is TGTGCCAGCAGCGTAGCGGGAGGAGGGACAGATACGCAGTATTTT.

The J gene is TRBJ2-1, the V gene TRBV28; 10 positions match TRBD2. The ends lost 5 bases at V and 1 base at J; junction bases unmatched: 8. The CDR3 contains 17 residues. The V gene's germline CDR1 is MDHEN and CDR2 SYDVKM. The CDR3 loop is CASSGLAGARSYNEQFF. The CDR3 nucleotides read TGTGCCAGCAGTGGGCTAGCGGGAGCTAGGTCCTACAATGAGCAGTTCTTC. The full variable domain, rest sourced from reference TRBV28 and TRBJ2-1, is DVKVTQSSRYLVKRTGEKVFLECVQDMDHENMFWYRQDPGLGLRLIYFSYDVKMKEKGDIPEGYSVSREKKERFSLILESASTNQTSMYLCASSGLAGARSYNEQFFGPGTRLTVL.

The rearrangement links TRBV4-1 to TRBJ2-3; 12 nucleotides match TRBD2. With 4 bases clipped from V and 0 bases from J, the junction kept 11 bases outside the gene matches. This CDR3 comprises 19 residues. Germline V gives CDR1 MGHRA, CDR2 YSYEKL. The CDR3: CASSPWASGRVASTDTQYF. In DNA form, the CDR3 reads TGCGCCAGCAGCCCATGGGCTAGCGGGAGGGTTGCTAGCACAGATACGCAGTATTTT.

The chain combines TRBV27 with TRBJ2-7; 11 bases agree with TRBD1. The V gene's germline CDR1 is MNHEY and CDR2 SMNVEV (reference sequence). With V trimmed by 4 bases and J by 2 bases, 1 base remained unmatched. This CDR3 has 14 residues. The CDR3 loop reads CASSWGQGAYEQYF. CDR3 coding DNA: TGTGCCAGCAGTTGGGGACAGGGGGCCTACGAGCAGTACTTC.

The chain links TRBV30 to TRBJ1-1; 7 bases agree with TRBD1. The CDR3 has 13 amino acids. With 7 bases clipped from V and 11 bases from J, the junction kept 16 bases outside the gene matches. Germline V CDR1 and CDR2: GTSNPN, SVGIG (reference sequence). Here the CDR3 reads CASRGQSYFGAFF. As DNA, the CDR3 is TGTGCCTCTCGGGGACAGAGCTATTTTGGGGCTTTCTTT.

The chain carries TRBV4-2 and TRBJ2-7; D is undetermined. Germline V CDR1 and CDR2: LGHNA, YNFKEQ. V was clipped by 1 base and J by 3 bases, with 7 bases between them. CDR3 length equals 13 residues. The CDR3 loop reads CASSQGRDYEQYF. CDR3 coding DNA: TGTGCCAGCAGCCAAGGTAGAGACTACGAGCAGTACTTC.

The chain employs TRBV4-1 and TRBJ1-5, with D possibly matching TRBD1 (5 bases). Trimming cost V 0 bases and J 7 bases, with 10 bases left between them. This CDR3 region has 14 residues. The germline CDR1 and CDR2 sequences are MGHRA and YSYEKL. CDR3 residues: CASSQEGQGQPQHF. DNA for the CDR3: TGCGCCAGCAGCCAAGAAGGCCAGGGACAGCCCCAGCATTTT.

The gene calls are TRBV28 and TRBJ2-1; perhaps TRBD1 as D (6 bases). This CDR3 is built from 15 residues. The germline V gene encodes CDR1 MDHEN and CDR2 SYDVKM. The V end was cut by 6 bases, the J end by 5 bases, with 17 bases between. The CDR3 coding sequence is TGTGCCAGCAGATCAGGGGTAAATTTGGACAATGAGCAGTTCTTC. This translates into CASRSGVNLDNEQFF.

J is TRBJ2-7 and V is TRBV27; 8 nucleotides match TRBD1. Trimming took 2 bases from V and 3 from J; bases not matched to a gene: 3. CDR3 size: 14 residues. Germline CDR1 reads MNHEY; CDR2 reads SMNVEV (reference sequence). This CDR3 reads CASSLRTGHYEQYF. Written as DNA, the CDR3 is TGTGCCAGCAGTTTAAGGACAGGGCACTACGAGCAGTACTTC.

The chain joins TRBV19 to TRBJ1-1; D ambiguous. Looked up from germline, CDR1 is LNHDA and CDR2 is SQIVND (reference sequence). V was clipped by 10 bases and J by 0 bases, with 18 bases between them. This CDR3 comprises 15 residues. Written as DNA, the CDR3 is TGTGCCAAGTTCCATCGGAGGACGGTGAACACTGAAGCTTTCTTT. It codes for CAKFHRRTVNTEAFF. The whole variable domain, filled in from reference TRBV19 and TRBJ1-1, reads DGGITQSPKYLFRKEGQNVTLSCEQNLNHDAMYWYRQDPGQGLRLIYYSQIVNDFQKGDIAEGYSVSREKKESFPLTVTSAQKNPTAFYLCAKFHRRTVNTEAFFGQGTRLTVV.

This clone was recorded only once. The chain couples TRBV7-9 to TRBJ2-1; 8 bases map to TRBD2. The CDR3 runs 16 residues. The germline V gene has CDR1 SEHNR and CDR2 FQNEAQ (reference sequence). V lost 8 bases to trimming and J lost 0 bases; unmatched junction nucleotides: 9. The CDR3 DNA sequence: TGTGCCAGCTCGTTACTAGCGGCCTACTCCTACAATGAGCAGTTCTTC. As protein: CASSLLAAYSYNEQFF. Full variable domain (rest looked up from reference TRBV7-9 and TRBJ2-1): DTGVSQNPRHKITKRGQNVTFRCDPISEHNRLYWYRQTLGQGPEFLTYFQNEAQLEKSRLLSDRFSAERPKGSFSTLEIQRTEQGDSAMYLCASSLLAAYSYNEQFFGPGTRLTVL.

The V gene is TRBV28, the J gene TRBJ1-3; 10 bases map to TRBD1. Germline values: CDR1 MDHEN, CDR2 SYDVKM. V was clipped by 4 bases and J by 5 bases; unmatched bases: 8. The CDR3 loop spans 16 amino acids. CDR3: CASSSYPTGGRNTIYF. The DNA for the CDR3 is TGTGCCAGCAGTTCCTACCCGACAGGGGGCAGAAACACCATATATTTT.